The next 16 T cell receptor beta chains were all read from a single sample in a study of radiation and T cells in renal cell carcinoma. Measured with immunoSEQ multiplex PCR; TCRdb has only the in-frame clones, and not every one. The sample includes about 95,000 clones, 65% to 90% of them seen just once. Time point in this sample: baseline pretreatment blood. Treatment here: 15 Gy SBRT to primary tumor, nephrectomy 4 weeks later. Sample: blood, taken from a patient whose treatment included radiotherapy and nephrectomy. The receptors were sampled from a man aged 50 or older with renal cell carcinoma.

A single count supports this clone. The V gene is TRBV30, the J gene TRBJ2-1, with 14 positions matching TRBD2. Germline CDR1 reads GTSNPN; CDR2 reads SVGIG (reference sequence). The trim removed 3 bases at V and 6 bases at J, leaving 7 bases unmatched. This CDR3 has 16 amino acids. The CDR3 here is CAWSLTGTSGGNEQFF. The CDR3 DNA reads TGTGCCTGGAGCCTAACCGGGACTAGCGGGGGCAATGAGCAGTTCTTC.

The V gene is TRBV4-3, the J gene TRBJ2-3, with D perhaps matching TRBD2 (7 bases). The V gene's germline CDR1 is LGHNA and CDR2 YSLEER. The CDR3 length is 16 residues. Deletions cut 4 bases from V and 5 bases from J, with 19 bases between. CDR3 in amino acids: CASSRMWGGSRDTQYF. In DNA, the CDR3 is TGCGCCAGCAGCCGTATGTGGGGGGGCAGTAGAGATACGCAGTATTTT.

This clone has more than one count but fewer than ten. V is TRBV5-5 and J is TRBJ2-2; no clear D. The CDR3 consists of 17 residues. The germline V gene has CDR1 SGHKS and CDR2 YYEKEE (reference sequence). V was pared by 2 bases and J by 4 bases, with 18 bases between. The CDR3 spells CASSFEGVGLVTGELFF. DNA for the CDR3: TGTGCCAGCAGCTTTGAAGGAGTAGGGTTAGTCACCGGGGAGCTGTTTTTT.

The chain combines TRBV5-6 with TRBJ1-5, with TRBD1 as a possible D gene (6 bases). The CDR3 totals 14 residues. Germline lookup yields CDR1 SGHDT and CDR2 YYEEEE. V lost 2 bases, J lost 3 bases, and 9 bases lay in between. This chain's CDR3 is CASSFRGNNQPQHF. The DNA of the CDR3 is TGTGCCAGCAGCTTCAGGGGTAACAATCAGCCCCAGCATTTT.

The count of this clone is one. The rearrangement links TRBV5-1 to TRBJ2-1; 14 nucleotides match TRBD2. Germline V gene lookup returns CDR1 SGHRS and CDR2 YFSETQ. This CDR3 region has 16 residues. J gave up 8 bases and V 3 bases, and 7 bases lay outside the gene matches. The CDR3 nucleotides are TGCGCCAGCAGCTCGGGACTAGCGGGAGTCGTCGATGAGCAGTTCTTC. It is translated as CASSSGLAGVVDEQFF.

V is TRBV5-6 and J is TRBJ1-2; D perhaps matches TRBD1 (6 bases). The CDR3 loop spans 14 amino acids. Germline CDR1 SGHDT, CDR2 YYEEEE. V lost 7 bases, J lost 4 bases, and 17 bases lay in between. The CDR3 bases are TGTGCCAGCTTAACTAACGGACAGACCTATGGCTACACCTTC. Encoded protein: CASLTNGQTYGYTF.

This chain uses TRBV11-1 with TRBJ1-2; D is possibly TRBD1 (5 bases). This CDR3 is 14 amino acids long. Trimming stripped 0 bases from V and 4 bases from J, with 9 bases between. CDR1 and CDR2 from the germline V gene are SGHAT and FQDESV (reference sequence). CDR3 nucleotides: TGTGCCAGCAGCTTAGCCCAGGGTGCCTATGGCTACACCTTC. It specifies CASSLAQGAYGYTF.

This chain links TRBV30 with TRBJ2-1; weak D call: TRBD2 (7 bases). V lost 4 bases and J 8 bases, leaving 12 bases between the germline ends. Germline V CDR1 and CDR2: GTSNPN, SVGIG (reference sequence). CDR3 size: 12 residues. The CDR3 nucleotides read TGTGCCTGGACCATAGGGGGGGATGAGCAGTTCTTC. Amino acids: CAWTIGGDEQFF.

This chain links TRBV6-5 with TRBJ2-7; TRBD2 aligns across 12 bases. After removal of 6 bases from V and 7 bases from J, the junction contained 4 bases not matched to a gene. This CDR3 is built from 13 residues. Germline-derived CDR1 and CDR2 are MNHEY and SVGAGI. CDR3 sequence reads: CASSLAGGREQYF. CDR3 DNA: TGTGCCAGCAGCCTAGCGGGAGGGAGAGAGCAGTACTTC.

V gene TRBV29-1 combines with J gene TRBJ1-2; 8 nucleotides line up with TRBD1. V lost 6 bases to trimming and J lost 1 base; unmatched junction nucleotides: 10. From germline, CDR1 is SQVTM and CDR2 ANQGSEA. The CDR3 runs to 15 residues. CDR3 region: CSVTGGDGINYGYTF. The DNA of the CDR3 is TGCAGCGTCACAGGGGGGGACGGAATTAACTATGGCTACACCTTC.

The gene calls are TRBV11-1 and TRBJ1-4; a weak D match, TRBD1 (6 bases). There are 15 residues in the CDR3. The ends were cut back, 5 bases at V and 6 bases at J, with 16 bases in the middle. CDR1 is SGHAT and CDR2 is FQDESV in the germline V gene (reference sequence). The CDR3 sequence is CASSPTQGQYEKLFF. The CDR3 DNA sequence: TGTGCCAGCAGCCCGACACAAGGACAGTATGAAAAACTGTTTTTT.

The gene calls are TRBV5-1 and TRBJ2-2, with a tentative D call TRBD2 (6 bases). The V gene lost 3 bases and the J gene lost 1 base, with 10 bases spanning the gap. Germline values: CDR1 SGHRS, CDR2 YFSETQ. The CDR3 covers 15 residues. CDR3 bases: TGCGCCAGCAGCTATAGCGGCAAGAACACCGGGGAGCTGTTTTTT. It yields the protein CASSYSGKNTGELFF.

The J gene is TRBJ2-1, the V gene TRBV30; 7 positions match TRBD2. V lost 4 bases, J lost 12 bases, and 15 bases stayed unmatched. Per germline, CDR1 GTSNPN and CDR2 SVGIG (reference sequence). The CDR3 runs 14 residues. CDR3 nucleotides: TGTGCCTGGACAACCGGACTAGTGGGGGGTCGGCAGTTCTTC. Protein sequence: CAWTTGLVGGRQFF. Full variable domain (missing parts from reference TRBV30 and TRBJ2-1): SQTIHQWPATLVQPVGSPLSLECTVEGTSNPNLYWYRQAAGRGLQLLFYSVGIGQISSEVPQNLSASRPQDRQFILSSKKLLLSDSGFYLCAWTTGLVGGRQFFGPGTRLTVL.

V gene TRBV7-9 combines with J gene TRBJ1-2, with D maybe TRBD1 (6 bases). This CDR3 comprises 13 residues. Per germline, CDR1 SEHNR and CDR2 FQNEAQ (reference sequence). Trimming removed 5 bases at V and 6 bases at J, with 13 bases between. The CDR3 DNA is TGTGCCAGCAGCACCACAGGGCTCGATGGCTACACCTTC. The encoded protein is CASSTTGLDGYTF.

A few counts support this clone. The chain links TRBV9 to TRBJ1-2; 7 nucleotides match TRBD1. Per germline, CDR1 SGDLS and CDR2 YYNGEE. The V and J ends lost 5 bases and 4 bases, in that order; junction bases with no gene match: 11. The CDR3 runs 15 residues. The CDR3 sequence: CASSPQGYRAYGYTF. The CDR3 DNA reads TGTGCCAGCAGTCCACAGGGGTATAGGGCCTATGGCTACACCTTC.

This chain links TRBV9 with TRBJ2-1, with D maybe TRBD2 (7 bases). V shed 3 bases and J shed 8 bases, with 24 bases lying between them. Germline values: CDR1 SGDLS, CDR2 YYNGEE. The CDR3 sequence is 17 residues long. CDR3 nucleotides: TGTGCCAGCAGCGAGACATCTAACGGGGGGCCCGGCGATGAGCAGTTCTTC. Translation: CASSETSNGGPGDEQFF.